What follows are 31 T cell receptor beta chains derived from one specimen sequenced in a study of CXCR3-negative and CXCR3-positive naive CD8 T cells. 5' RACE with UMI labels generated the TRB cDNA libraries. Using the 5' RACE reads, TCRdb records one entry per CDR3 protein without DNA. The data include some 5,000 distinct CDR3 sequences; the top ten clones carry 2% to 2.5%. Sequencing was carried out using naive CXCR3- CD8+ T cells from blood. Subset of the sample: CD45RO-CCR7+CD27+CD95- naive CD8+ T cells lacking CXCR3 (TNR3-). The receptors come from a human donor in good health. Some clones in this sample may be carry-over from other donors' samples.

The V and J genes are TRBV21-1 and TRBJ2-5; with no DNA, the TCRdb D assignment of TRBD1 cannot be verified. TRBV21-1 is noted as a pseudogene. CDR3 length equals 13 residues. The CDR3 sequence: CASSMGPQETQYF.

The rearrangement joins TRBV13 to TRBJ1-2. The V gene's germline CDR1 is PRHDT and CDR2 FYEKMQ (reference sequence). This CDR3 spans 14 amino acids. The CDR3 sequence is CASSPTGLTSGYTF.

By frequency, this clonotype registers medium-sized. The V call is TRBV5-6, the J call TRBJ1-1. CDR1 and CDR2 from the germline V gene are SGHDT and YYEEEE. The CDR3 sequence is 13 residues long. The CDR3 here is CASSLSTSTEAFF.

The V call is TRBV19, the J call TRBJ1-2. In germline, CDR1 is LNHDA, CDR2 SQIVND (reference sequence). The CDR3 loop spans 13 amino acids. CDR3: CASSYTGNYGYTF.

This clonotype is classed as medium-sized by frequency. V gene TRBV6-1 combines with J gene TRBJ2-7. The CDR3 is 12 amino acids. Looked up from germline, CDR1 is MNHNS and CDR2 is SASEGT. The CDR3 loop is CASSEGATEQYF.

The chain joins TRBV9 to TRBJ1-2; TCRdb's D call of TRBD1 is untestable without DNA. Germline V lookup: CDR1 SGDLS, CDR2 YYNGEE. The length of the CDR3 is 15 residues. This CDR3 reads CASSPDITGNYGYTF.

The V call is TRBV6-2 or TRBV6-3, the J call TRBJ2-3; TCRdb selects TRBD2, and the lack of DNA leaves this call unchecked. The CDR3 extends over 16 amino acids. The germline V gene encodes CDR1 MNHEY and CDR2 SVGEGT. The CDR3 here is CASSNREHTRGDTQYF.

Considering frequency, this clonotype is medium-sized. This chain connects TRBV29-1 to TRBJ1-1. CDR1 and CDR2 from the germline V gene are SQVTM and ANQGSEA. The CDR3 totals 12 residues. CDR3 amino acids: CSALQMNTEAFF.

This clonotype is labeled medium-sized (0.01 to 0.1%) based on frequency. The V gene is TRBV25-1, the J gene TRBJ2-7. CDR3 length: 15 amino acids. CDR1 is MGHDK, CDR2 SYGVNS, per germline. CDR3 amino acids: CASSEEGRAPYEQYF.

This CDR3 is CSVVGSSNEQFF. The chain carries TRBV29-1 and TRBJ2-1. Germline CDR1 SQVTM, CDR2 ANQGSEA. The CDR3 consists of 12 residues.

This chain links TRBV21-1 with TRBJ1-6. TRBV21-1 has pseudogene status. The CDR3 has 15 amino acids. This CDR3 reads CASSLRSSYNSPLHF.

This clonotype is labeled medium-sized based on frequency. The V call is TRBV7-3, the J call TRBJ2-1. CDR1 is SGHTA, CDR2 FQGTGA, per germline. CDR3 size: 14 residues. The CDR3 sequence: CASSLISGYNEQFF.

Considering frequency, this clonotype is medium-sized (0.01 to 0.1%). This chain's CDR3 is CSARDRLAGETQYF. The chain has TRBV20-1 and TRBJ2-5; TCRdb selects TRBD2, and the lack of DNA leaves this call unchecked. The CDR3 runs to 14 residues. CDR1 and CDR2 from the germline V gene are DFQATT and SNEGSKA (reference sequence).

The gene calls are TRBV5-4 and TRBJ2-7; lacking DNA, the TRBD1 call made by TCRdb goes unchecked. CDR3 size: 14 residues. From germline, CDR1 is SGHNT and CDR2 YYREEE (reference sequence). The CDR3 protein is CASSYATGMGEQYF.

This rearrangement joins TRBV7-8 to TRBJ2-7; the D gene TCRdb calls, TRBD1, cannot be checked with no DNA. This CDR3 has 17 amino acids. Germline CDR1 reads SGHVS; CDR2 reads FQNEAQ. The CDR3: CASSPRDDVAGPYEQYF.

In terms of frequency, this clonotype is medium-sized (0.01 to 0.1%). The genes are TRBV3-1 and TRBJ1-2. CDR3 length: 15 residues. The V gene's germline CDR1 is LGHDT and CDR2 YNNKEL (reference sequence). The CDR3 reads CASSPTEPSNYGYTF.

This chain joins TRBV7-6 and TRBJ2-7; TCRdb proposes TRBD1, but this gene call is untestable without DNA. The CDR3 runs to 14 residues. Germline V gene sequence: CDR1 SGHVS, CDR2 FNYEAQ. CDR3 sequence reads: CASGHEAGTYEQYF.

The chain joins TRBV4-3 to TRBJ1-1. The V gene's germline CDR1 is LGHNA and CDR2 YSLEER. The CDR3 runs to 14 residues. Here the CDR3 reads CASSQELVNTEAFF.

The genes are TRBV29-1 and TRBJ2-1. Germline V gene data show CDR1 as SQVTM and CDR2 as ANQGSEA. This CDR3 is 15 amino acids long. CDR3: CSVEDRTSAYNEQFF.

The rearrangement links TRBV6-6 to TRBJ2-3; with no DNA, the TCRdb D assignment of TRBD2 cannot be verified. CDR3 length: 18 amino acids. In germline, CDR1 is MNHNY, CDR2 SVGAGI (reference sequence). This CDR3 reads CASSYSTSGELSTDTQYF.

CDR3 region: CASSLDATSFNEQFF. The chain combines TRBV5-1 with TRBJ2-1; TCRdb outputs TRBD2, but without DNA this stays unchecked. Germline V gene sequence: CDR1 SGHRS, CDR2 YFSETQ. This CDR3 is 15 amino acids long.

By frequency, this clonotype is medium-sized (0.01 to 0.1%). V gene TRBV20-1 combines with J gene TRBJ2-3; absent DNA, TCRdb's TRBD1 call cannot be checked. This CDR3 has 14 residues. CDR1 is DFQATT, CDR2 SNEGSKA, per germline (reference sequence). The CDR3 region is CSARGPTYTDTQYF.

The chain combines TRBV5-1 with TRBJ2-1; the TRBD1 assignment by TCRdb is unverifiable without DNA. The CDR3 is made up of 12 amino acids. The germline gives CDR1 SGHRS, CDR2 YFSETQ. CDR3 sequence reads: CASSLTGNEQFF.

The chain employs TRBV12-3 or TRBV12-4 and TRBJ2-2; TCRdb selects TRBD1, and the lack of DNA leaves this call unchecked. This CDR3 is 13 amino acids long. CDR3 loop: CASSPGVTGELFF.

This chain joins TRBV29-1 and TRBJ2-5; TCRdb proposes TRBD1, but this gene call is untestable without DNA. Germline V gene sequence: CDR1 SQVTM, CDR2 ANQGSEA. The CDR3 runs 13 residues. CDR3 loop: CSGRGQGQETQYF.

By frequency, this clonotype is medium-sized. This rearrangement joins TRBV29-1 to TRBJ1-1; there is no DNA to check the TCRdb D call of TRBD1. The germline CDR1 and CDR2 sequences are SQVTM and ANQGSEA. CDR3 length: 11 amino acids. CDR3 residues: CSVGGDREAFF.

The CDR3 loop is CSASPRGPYNEQFF. The chain joins TRBV20-1 to TRBJ2-1; TCRdb's D call of TRBD2 is untestable without DNA. Germline CDR1 and CDR2: DFQATT and SNEGSKA (reference sequence). The CDR3 is made up of 14 amino acids.

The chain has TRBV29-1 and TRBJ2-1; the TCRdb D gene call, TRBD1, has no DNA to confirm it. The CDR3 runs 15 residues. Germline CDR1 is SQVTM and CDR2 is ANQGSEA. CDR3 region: CSVESAGTGVDEQFF.

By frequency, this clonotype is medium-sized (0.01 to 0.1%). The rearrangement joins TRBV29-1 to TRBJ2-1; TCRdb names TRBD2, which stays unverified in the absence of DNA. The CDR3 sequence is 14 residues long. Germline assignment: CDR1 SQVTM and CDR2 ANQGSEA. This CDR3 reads CSVDSKGLAGEQFF.

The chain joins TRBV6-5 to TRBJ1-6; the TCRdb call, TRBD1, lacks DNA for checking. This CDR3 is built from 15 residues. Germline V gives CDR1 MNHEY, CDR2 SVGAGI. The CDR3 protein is CASSYSPGTNSPLHF.

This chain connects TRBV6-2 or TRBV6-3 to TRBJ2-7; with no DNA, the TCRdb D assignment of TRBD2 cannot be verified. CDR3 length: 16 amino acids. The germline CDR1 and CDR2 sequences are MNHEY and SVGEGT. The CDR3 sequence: CASSYSTSGSSYEQYF.